This entry features one TCR beta chain sequence. Its target is unknown. The ends were cut back, 3 bases at V and 1 base at J, with 12 bases in the middle. Germline CDR1 reads WNHNN; CDR2 reads SYGVQD (reference sequence). This CDR3 contains 15 residues. CD45RO-negative, CCR7-selected cells formed the naive CD8 fraction, which excluded terminally differentiated effector memory CD45RA+ cells. This record comes from a study of shared clonotypes between healthy human individuals. Study-wide results and limits: Generally, naive subsets came out with larger estimated richness than memory subsets.

Sorted-subset replicate PCR reactions were performed with roughly 200 ng DNA, corresponding to tens of thousands of T cell genomes. Assay: immunoSEQ multiplex PCR; the TCRdb copy retains only in-frame clones and omits some. The sample records 500,000 to 700,000 clones, roughly 95% being singletons. The sequenced sample consisted of naive CD8+ T cells sorted from blood. The chain joins TRBV10-1 to TRBJ2-5, with unresolved D. The clonotype comes from a woman aged 30 to 39 in good health. The CDR3, as DNA: TGCGCCAGCAGTGATCATCTGGGCGGCCAAGAGACCCAGTACTTC. Its translation: CASSDHLGGQETQYF.